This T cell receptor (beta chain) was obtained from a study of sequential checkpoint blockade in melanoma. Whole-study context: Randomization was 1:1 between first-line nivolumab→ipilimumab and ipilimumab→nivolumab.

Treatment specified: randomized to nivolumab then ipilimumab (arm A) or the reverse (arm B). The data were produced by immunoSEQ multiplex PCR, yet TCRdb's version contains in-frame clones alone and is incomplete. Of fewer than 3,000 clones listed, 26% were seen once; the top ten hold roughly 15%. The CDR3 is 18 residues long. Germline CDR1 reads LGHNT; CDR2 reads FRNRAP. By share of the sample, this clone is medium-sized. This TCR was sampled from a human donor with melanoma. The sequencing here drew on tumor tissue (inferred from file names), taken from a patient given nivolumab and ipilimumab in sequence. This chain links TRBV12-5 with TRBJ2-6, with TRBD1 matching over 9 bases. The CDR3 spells CASTRRDRVALRANVLTF. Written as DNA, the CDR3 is TGTGCCAGCACCCGACGGGACAGGGTGGCTCTTAGGGCCAACGTCCTGACTTTC.